The next 30 T cell receptor beta chains were all read from a single sample in a study of T cell responses to AZD1222 COVID-19 vaccine. TCRdb's table, derived via immunoSEQ multiplex PCR, lists solely in-frame clones and lacks some. Altogether 95,000 or so clones are present, more than 70% being singletons, with the ten largest covering 2.5% to 3.5%. The sample in question was peripheral blood, obtained on day 0 of AZD1222 vaccination. The receptors derive from an adult in good health.

This clone was recorded a few times. This chain uses TRBV4-2 with TRBJ2-2, with 7 bases lining up with TRBD1. CDR1 is LGHNA, CDR2 YNFKEQ, per germline. The ends lost 2 bases at V and 4 bases at J; junction bases unmatched: 7. The CDR3 sequence is 16 residues long. The CDR3 region is CASSQPDRVGTGELFF. The DNA for the CDR3 is TGTGCCAGCAGCCAACCCGACAGGGTCGGCACCGGGGAGCTGTTTTTT.

The chain combines TRBV7-9 with TRBJ2-3; no reliable D call. CDR3 length equals 12 residues. Germline V gene lookup returns CDR1 SEHNR and CDR2 FQNEAQ (reference sequence). V dropped 5 bases and J dropped 6 bases, with 9 bases sitting between them. CDR3 residues: CASSRGPDTQYF. The CDR3 region has the DNA TGTGCCAGCAGCCGCGGACCCGATACGCAGTATTTT.

This clone was found once. The chain links TRBV6-1 to TRBJ1-6; no clear D. V was trimmed by 1 base and J by 9 bases, leaving 7 bases between them. The CDR3 is 13 amino acids. The germline CDR1 and CDR2 sequences are MNHNS and SASEGT. The CDR3 bases are TGTGCCAGCAGTGAAGTGGGGATTTCACCCCTCCACTTT. Its translation: CASSEVGISPLHF.

The rearrangement links TRBV30 to TRBJ2-3; D possibly corresponds to TRBD1 (6 bases). Deletions cut 4 bases from V and 2 bases from J, with 10 bases between. Germline assignment: CDR1 GTSNPN and CDR2 SVGIG (reference sequence). This CDR3 is 13 amino acids long. The CDR3 reads CAWTGALTDTQYF. The CDR3 DNA sequence: TGTGCCTGGACAGGGGCCCTCACAGATACGCAGTATTTT.

The chain links TRBV11-3 to TRBJ1-1; D may be TRBD1 (5 bases). Looked up from germline, CDR1 is SGHNT and CDR2 is YENEEA. V was cut by 4 bases and J by 0 bases, with 12 bases left in between. The CDR3 sequence is 15 residues long. In nucleotides, the CDR3 is TGTGCCAGCAGCTCAGCGGGGACGTTGAACACTGAAGCTTTCTTT. Its protein product is CASSSAGTLNTEAFF.

The V gene is TRBV3-1 (or the pseudogene TRBV3-2), the J gene TRBJ1-5; D is undetermined. Germline CDR1 is LGHDT and CDR2 is YNNKEL (reference sequence). V was trimmed by 2 bases and J by 7 bases, leaving 15 bases between them. The CDR3 consists of 15 residues. The DNA of the CDR3 is TGTGCCAGCAGCCAATTAGGAGACTCCGGCCAGCCCCAGCATTTT. Translating gives CASSQLGDSGQPQHF.

The chain is built from TRBV7-2 and TRBJ1-2; D is possibly TRBD1 (6 bases). V lost 5 bases and J 4 bases, leaving 14 bases between the germline ends. CDR1 is SGHTA, CDR2 FQGNSA, per germline. The CDR3 has 14 amino acids. CDR3 sequence reads: CASSPAGASYGYTF. CDR3 coding DNA: TGTGCCAGCAGCCCCGCGGGGGCTAGCTATGGCTACACCTTC.

The chain links TRBV7-6 to TRBJ2-1; perhaps TRBD2 as D (6 bases). Looked up from germline, CDR1 is SGHVS and CDR2 is FNYEAQ. The CDR3 is made up of 15 amino acids. The V end was cut by 4 bases, the J end by 2 bases, with 12 bases between. The CDR3 DNA follows: TGTGCCAGCAGCTCGAAGCGGGCCACCTACAATGAGCAGTTCTTC. This sequence encodes CASSSKRATYNEQFF.

This rearrangement joins TRBV5-1 to TRBJ2-2; tentatively, D is TRBD2 (6 bases). This CDR3 is built from 14 residues. Germline lookup yields CDR1 SGHRS and CDR2 YFSETQ. The germline V and J ends were trimmed by 4 bases and 6 bases, with 13 bases remaining between them. The CDR3 sequence is CASSRDWEAGELFF. The CDR3 DNA sequence: TGCGCCAGCAGCCGGGACTGGGAGGCCGGGGAGCTGTTTTTT.

V gene TRBV12-3 or TRBV12-4 combines with J gene TRBJ2-3, with D possibly being TRBD2 (5 bases). The CDR3 has 13 amino acids. Deletions cut 4 bases from V and 2 bases from J, with 7 bases between. The CDR3: CASSWGATDTQYF. Written as DNA, the CDR3 is TGTGCCAGCAGTTGGGGAGCCACAGATACGCAGTATTTT.

The J gene is TRBJ1-2, the V gene TRBV7-9; unclear D gene. This CDR3 is 10 amino acids long. Trimming removed 2 bases at V and 14 bases at J, with 9 bases between. The germline gives CDR1 SEHNR, CDR2 FQNEAQ (reference sequence). The CDR3 coding sequence is TGTGCCAGCAGCTTAACGGAAGGGACCTTC. As protein: CASSLTEGTF.

The chain combines TRBV7-9 with TRBJ2-7, with 7 bases fitting TRBD1. This CDR3 is 16 amino acids long. Per the germline V gene, CDR1 is SEHNR and CDR2 is FQNEAQ (reference sequence). Germline trimming cut 2 bases from V and 0 bases from J; bases unmatched to any gene: 7. Here the CDR3 reads CASSLFLTGSSYEQYF. Here the CDR3 DNA reads TGTGCCAGCAGCTTATTCCTGACAGGGAGCTCCTACGAGCAGTACTTC.

This chain links TRBV25-1 with TRBJ2-3; 10 bases are shared with TRBD2. Unmatched junction bases numbered 1, after V lost 0 bases and J lost 1 base. CDR3 size: 16 residues. The V gene's germline CDR1 is MGHDK and CDR2 SYGVNS. CDR3 residues: CASSEYLAGGTDTQYF. The CDR3 DNA reads TGTGCCAGCAGTGAATACCTAGCGGGGGGCACAGATACGCAGTATTTT.

The chain uses TRBV6-5 and TRBJ1-3, with D unclear. The length of the CDR3 is 12 residues. CDR1 is MNHEY, CDR2 SVGAGI, per germline. V lost 6 bases and J 1 base, leaving 4 bases between the germline ends. The CDR3 loop is CASRGSGNTIYF. DNA of the CDR3: TGTGCCAGCAGGGGGTCTGGAAACACCATATATTTT.

The chain uses TRBV12-3 or TRBV12-4 and TRBJ1-6, with a possible D match to TRBD1 (5 bases). V lost 1 base and J 14 bases, leaving 12 bases between the germline ends. The CDR3 is made up of 13 amino acids. CDR3 loop: CASSLGQGPALHF. The DNA for the CDR3 is TGTGCCAGCAGTTTAGGCCAGGGTCCGGCCCTCCACTTT.

This chain links TRBV20-1 with TRBJ2-7, with D perhaps matching TRBD2 (6 bases). CDR3 length: 11 amino acids. Trimming cost V 7 bases and J 2 bases, with 9 bases left between them. Germline lookup yields CDR1 DFQATT and CDR2 SNEGSKA (reference sequence). CDR3 nucleotide sequence: TGCAGTGTGGGACTCCCCTACGAGCAGTACTTC. Protein: CSVGLPYEQYF.

The rearrangement uses TRBV5-1 and TRBJ1-2; D remains ambiguous. The CDR3 consists of 14 residues. CDR1 and CDR2 (germline): SGHRS, YFSETQ. V was clipped by 0 bases and J by 7 bases, with 13 bases between them. This CDR3 is CASSLAGGIPGYTF. The DNA for the CDR3 is TGCGCCAGCAGCTTGGCCGGTGGGATACCTGGCTACACCTTC.

This chain uses TRBV4-1 with TRBJ2-5; 7 bases align to TRBD1. The CDR3 covers 16 residues. CDR1 and CDR2 (germline): MGHRA, YSYEKL. The junction had 11 bases not matched to a gene; V was cut back by 4 bases and J by 3 bases. CDR3 loop: CASSPHYGQGEETQYF. CDR3 DNA: TGCGCCAGCAGCCCCCATTACGGGCAGGGGGAAGAGACCCAGTACTTC.

The rearrangement joins TRBV30 to TRBJ1-1, with 7 bases identical to TRBD1. This CDR3 spans 14 amino acids. The ends lost 0 bases at V and 6 bases at J; junction bases unmatched: 7. Germline V gene lookup returns CDR1 GTSNPN and CDR2 SVGIG (reference sequence). For the CDR3, the DNA is TGTGCCTGGAGTGTAATCGGGACAGACGCTGAAGCTTTCTTT. Translation: CAWSVIGTDAEAFF.

This rearrangement joins TRBV19 to TRBJ2-2; D uncertain. Germline V gene lookup returns CDR1 LNHDA and CDR2 SQIVND (reference sequence). V lost 2 bases, J lost 4 bases, and 8 bases lay in between. CDR3 length: 14 amino acids. CDR3 region: CASSINSFTGELFF. The CDR3 DNA reads TGTGCCAGTAGTATAAACAGCTTCACCGGGGAGCTGTTTTTT.

This rearrangement joins TRBV10-1 to TRBJ1-1; D is undetermined. The germline V gene has CDR1 WNHNN and CDR2 SYGVQD (reference sequence). This CDR3 is built from 13 residues. Trimming took off 2 bases at V and 0 bases at J, with 4 bases between the two ends. CDR3 sequence reads: CASSETVNTEAFF. CDR3 DNA sequence: TGCGCCAGCAGTGAGACAGTGAACACTGAAGCTTTCTTT.

This clone appeared once. The V gene is TRBV6-1, the J gene TRBJ1-1; D gene ambiguous. CDR3 size: 14 residues. In germline, CDR1 is MNHNS, CDR2 SASEGT. With 2 bases removed from V and 1 base from J, the gap between germline ends came to 8 bases. CDR3 nucleotides: TGTGCCAGCAGTGAATGGGTGGGGAACACTGAAGCTTTCTTT. It encodes CASSEWVGNTEAFF.

The chain uses TRBV6-5 and TRBJ1-2, with D uncertain. CDR3 length: 12 amino acids. The germline V and J ends were trimmed by 6 bases and 7 bases, with 12 bases remaining between them. Germline CDR1 reads MNHEY; CDR2 reads SVGAGI. The CDR3 DNA follows: TGTGCCAGCAGCCCCCGGGTCGCTGGCTACACCTTC. Translated: CASSPRVAGYTF.

This clone appeared a few times. The rearrangement joins TRBV2 to TRBJ1-2, with 11 bases lining up with TRBD1. From germline, CDR1 is SNHLY and CDR2 FYNNEI. CDR3 length: 14 amino acids. J gave up 7 bases and V 6 bases, and 7 bases lay outside the gene matches. CDR3 sequence (DNA): TGTGCCAGCAGCCCTCCCGGGACAGGGGGTGGCTACACCTTC. Translating gives CASSPPGTGGGYTF.

The V gene is TRBV10-2, the J gene TRBJ1-4; D may be TRBD1 (5 bases). This CDR3 spans 14 amino acids. V was trimmed by 0 bases and J by 7 bases, leaving 9 bases between them. Germline values: CDR1 WSHSY, CDR2 SAAADI. The CDR3 region is CASSESGAAEKLFF. For the CDR3, the DNA is TGCGCCAGCAGTGAGTCAGGGGCGGCTGAAAAACTGTTTTTT.

This chain joins TRBV5-1 and TRBJ1-1; 8 nucleotides match TRBD1. J lost 1 base, V lost 4 bases, and 3 bases had no gene match. From germline, CDR1 is SGHRS and CDR2 YFSETQ. The CDR3 is 14 residues long. The CDR3 sequence is CASSRTGSNTEAFF. The CDR3 region has the DNA TGCGCCAGCAGCCGGACAGGGTCGAACACTGAAGCTTTCTTT.

The gene calls are TRBV28 and TRBJ1-4, with 7 positions matching TRBD1. The germline CDR1 and CDR2 sequences are MDHEN and SYDVKM. After removal of 3 bases from V and 8 bases from J, the junction contained 15 bases not matched to a gene. The CDR3 totals 17 residues. CDR3 DNA: TGTGCCAGCAGTTTCCTCGCCGGAGAGGGGGCGCAAGAAAAACTGTTTTTT. The encoded protein is CASSFLAGEGAQEKLFF. The entire variable domain, with the rest obtained from reference TRBV28 and TRBJ1-4, is as follows: DVKVTQSSRYLVKRTGEKVFLECVQDMDHENMFWYRQDPGLGLRLIYFSYDVKMKEKGDIPEGYSVSREKKERFSLILESASTNQTSMYLCASSFLAGEGAQEKLFFGSGTQLSVL.

The genes are TRBV4-1 and TRBJ2-7; D unresolved. This CDR3 is 14 amino acids long. Trimming pared 1 base from V and 2 bases from J, leaving 9 bases between. Germline V gives CDR1 MGHRA, CDR2 YSYEKL. The CDR3 loop is CASSQAGEAYEQYF. The DNA of the CDR3 is TGCGCCAGCAGCCAAGCGGGTGAAGCCTACGAGCAGTACTTC.

The chain links TRBV27 to TRBJ2-7, with 11 bases aligning to TRBD1. The CDR3 has 14 amino acids. Trimming at V came to 3 bases and at J to 4 bases, leaving 2 bases not matched to a gene. The germline V gene encodes CDR1 MNHEY and CDR2 SMNVEV (reference sequence). CDR3 nucleotide sequence: TGTGCCAGCAGTTTGGACAGGGGGCTGTACGAGCAGTACTTC. Protein product: CASSLDRGLYEQYF.

This clone was counted once. The chain carries TRBV7-6 and TRBJ2-7, with D perhaps matching TRBD1 or TRBD2 (5 bases each). Trimming cost V 5 bases and J 0 bases, with 17 bases left between them. Germline CDR1 and CDR2: SGHVS and FNYEAQ. This CDR3 spans 16 amino acids. The CDR3 DNA follows: TGTGCCAGCAGCCCCCGGGACCAACACGTCTCCTACGAGCAGTACTTC. Translating gives CASSPRDQHVSYEQYF.